This T cell receptor (beta chain) comes out of a study of T cell changes during pregnancy in multiple sclerosis. This table comes from immunoSEQ multiplex PCR, and its TCRdb copy is limited to in-frame clones, with some not included. The sample includes some 52,000 clones, almost 95% seen only once; the top ten take more than 0.7%. This clone was observed a handful of times. V lost 6 bases to trimming and J lost 6 bases; unmatched junction nucleotides: 8. The germline V gene has CDR1 MNHNY and CDR2 SVGAGI (reference sequence). The CDR3 length is 16 residues. The genes are TRBV6-6 and TRBJ2-3; 14 positions match TRBD2. The input for sequencing was CD4+ T cells from peripheral blood mononuclear cells, taken in the third trimester of pregnancy. The source of this sequence is a female donor with multiple sclerosis, enrolled in a pregnancy study. CDR3 sequence reads: CASSQGTSGGFDTQYF. In nucleotides, the CDR3 is TGTGCCAGCAGCCAGGGGACTAGCGGGGGATTCGATACGCAGTATTTT.